Described below is a single T cell receptor beta chain sequence and its context. Its cognate antigen is unknown. This entry comes from a study of OX40 agonist ivuxolimab in advanced cancers. Study-level background: At 0.01 to 10 mg/kg, ivuxolimab was administered intravenously to patients every 2 weeks. The study, taken as a whole, reports: CD4+ T cells averaged fewer expanded clones than CD8+ T cells. Circulating CD4+ and CD8+ T cells showed clonal expansion by week 6 at 0.1 to 3.0 mg/kg.

CDR1 and CDR2 from the germline V gene are MGHRA and YSYEKL. V lost 1 base to trimming and J lost 6 bases; unmatched junction nucleotides: 9. The CDR3 is made up of 15 amino acids. Using immunoSEQ multiplex PCR, the repertoire was profiled, and TCRdb retains in-frame clones only, with some absent. This sample has 150,000 to 190,000 clones, with roughly 92% found just once. The clonotype comes from an adult with an advanced solid tumor such as melanoma, head and neck, liver or kidney cancer. The chain employs TRBV4-1 and TRBJ2-7, with TRBD1 matching over 7 bases. The source was CD4+ or CD8+ T cells sorted from blood, collected in a trial of the OX40 agonist ivuxolimab. The CDR3 here is CASSQGSQGKGEQYF. The CDR3 bases are TGCGCCAGCAGCCAAGGGTCACAGGGGAAAGGCGAGCAGTACTTC.